The next 13 T cell receptor beta chains were all read from a single sample in a study of blood T cell repertoires in COVID-19. Data came from immunoSEQ multiplex PCR; TCRdb stores just in-frame clones and leaves some out. The sample lists some 87,000 clones; over 80% were seen once. The sequenced material came from peripheral blood. All receptors come from a woman in her sixties or seventies with active or convalescent COVID-19.

This clone was observed once. This chain uses TRBV11-2 with TRBJ1-6, with 7 bases fitting TRBD1. CDR1 SGHAT and CDR2 FQNNGV come from the germline V gene. The CDR3 consists of 14 residues. After removal of 4 bases from V and 10 bases from J, the junction contained 7 bases not matched to a gene. This chain's CDR3 is CASSSSTGNSPLHF. CDR3 bases: TGTGCCAGCAGCTCCTCGACAGGGAACTCACCCCTCCACTTT.

V is TRBV6-2 or TRBV6-3 and J is TRBJ2-2; a weak D match, TRBD1 (5 bases). Trimming left V 0 bases short and J 1 base short, with 12 bases between. Germline CDR1 is MNHEY and CDR2 is SVGEGT. The CDR3 is made up of 17 amino acids. The CDR3 is CASSYSSVGENTGELFF. The CDR3 nucleotides are TGTGCCAGCAGTTACTCCTCCGTAGGGGAGAACACCGGGGAGCTGTTTTTT.

This clone was detected only once. The chain couples TRBV19 to TRBJ1-3; D is ambiguous. CDR3 size: 16 residues. The germline CDR1 and CDR2 sequences are LNHDA and SQIVND (reference sequence). Trimming cost V 2 bases and J 2 bases, with 13 bases left between them. The CDR3 is CASSIQDTTPGNTIYF. DNA for the CDR3: TGTGCCAGTAGTATACAAGACACAACTCCTGGAAACACCATATATTTT.

V is TRBV27 and J is TRBJ1-1; possibly TRBD1 for D (5 bases). CDR1 and CDR2 (germline): MNHEY, SMNVEV (reference sequence). This CDR3 is 14 amino acids long. Trimming left V 10 bases short and J 4 bases short, with 19 bases between. The CDR3 sequence is CATQSPWGGTEAFF. The CDR3 nucleotides read TGTGCCACCCAGTCTCCTTGGGGGGGCACTGAAGCTTTCTTT.

With regard to this clone: The sample carries other DNA sequences with the same CDR3. The chain employs TRBV24-1 and TRBJ1-1, with a weak D call TRBD1 (5 bases). Looked up from germline, CDR1 is KGHDR and CDR2 is SFDVKD. The CDR3 runs to 15 residues. Trimming pared 3 bases from V and 1 base from J, leaving 11 bases between. The CDR3 DNA reads as TGTGCCACCAGTGATAGCGGGGGGGGGAACACTGAAGCTTTCTTT. Protein: CATSDSGGGNTEAFF.

The V gene is TRBV6-6, the J gene TRBJ1-5; 9 bases are a match to TRBD1. V lost 7 bases and J lost 3; bases outside the gene matches: 4. CDR1 MNHNY and CDR2 SVGAGI come from the germline V gene (reference sequence). The length of the CDR3 is 14 residues. The CDR3 is CASTRTGDNQPQHF. CDR3 in DNA: TGTGCCAGCACCCGGACAGGGGACAATCAGCCCCAGCATTTT.

This clone was picked up one time. The chain joins TRBV5-1 to TRBJ1-2; 8 bases agree with TRBD1. The CDR3 sequence is 15 residues long. Trimming removed 0 bases from V and 9 bases from J; junction bases left unmatched: 10. Germline-derived CDR1 and CDR2 are SGHRS and YFSETQ. The CDR3 is CASSLGGQGLGRYTF. The DNA of the CDR3 is TGCGCCAGCAGCTTGGGAGGACAGGGCTTGGGCCGCTACACCTTC.

This clone was seen a handful of times. The chain uses TRBV10-3 and TRBJ1-1; D possibly corresponds to TRBD1 (5 bases). The germline CDR1 and CDR2 sequences are ENHRY and SYGVKD. The CDR3 has 14 residues. V gave up 4 bases and J gave up 3 bases, with 12 bases separating them. The CDR3 here is CAISGRGTDTEAFF. DNA for the CDR3: TGTGCCATCAGTGGACGCGGGACTGACACTGAAGCTTTCTTT.

The rearrangement joins TRBV24-1 to TRBJ2-1, with 13 bases aligning to TRBD2. Germline CDR1 is KGHDR and CDR2 is SFDVKD. The CDR3 has 14 amino acids. Unmatched junction bases numbered 8, after V lost 9 bases and J lost 10 bases. The DNA for the CDR3 is TGTGCCACCGACACTAGCGGGGGGGCTGGGGAGCAGTTCTTC. Amino acid sequence: CATDTSGGAGEQFF.

The gene calls are TRBV5-1 and TRBJ1-2, with TRBD1 matching 8 bases. The CDR3 covers 15 residues. The J segment lost 1 base and the V segment lost 4 bases, leaving 6 bases of the junction unmatched. Germline loops: CDR1 SGHRS, CDR2 YFSETQ. CDR3 loop: CASSDRDRSNYGYTF. The CDR3, as DNA: TGCGCCAGCAGCGACCGGGACAGGAGTAACTATGGCTACACCTTC.

The chain recombines TRBV5-1 with TRBJ2-7; TRBD1 aligns across 12 bases. V dropped 5 bases and J dropped 5; count of bases not matched to a gene: 11. This CDR3 comprises 16 residues. Per germline, CDR1 SGHRS and CDR2 YFSETQ. The CDR3, as DNA: TGCGCCAGCAGTTATCAGCCGGGACAGGGGGCGAACGAGCAGTACTTC. Encoded protein: CASSYQPGQGANEQYF.

The rearrangement uses TRBV9 and TRBJ2-3, with no clear D. The CDR3 is 14 residues long. Trimming removed 3 bases at V and 6 bases at J, with 14 bases between. CDR1 is SGDLS, CDR2 YYNGEE, per germline. The CDR3 DNA reads as TGTGCCAGCAGCGGAGGAACCCTGGCTGATACGCAGTATTTT. As protein: CASSGGTLADTQYF.

This chain joins TRBV5-6 and TRBJ2-2, with TRBD1 matching 8 bases. V lost 3 bases to trimming and J lost 6 bases; unmatched junction nucleotides: 13. The CDR3 length is 17 residues. Germline V lookup: CDR1 SGHDT, CDR2 YYEEEE. CDR3 loop: CASSSKGQGTVPGELFF. In DNA, the CDR3 is TGTGCCAGCAGCTCGAAAGGACAGGGTACCGTCCCCGGGGAGCTGTTTTTT.